The rows below give T cell receptor beta chains drawn from one sample of a study of breast tumors, draining lymph nodes, adjacent tissues. TCRdb independently ran MiXCR on the multiplex PCR reads; one entry per CDR3 protein. The data contain roughly 17,000 distinct CDR3 sequences, roughly 60% of them singletons. The sample taken for sequencing was tumor-adjacent breast tissue. These receptors all come from a female donor with breast cancer. Some clones in this sample may be carry-over from other donors' samples. Both conserved end residues are part of each CDR3. The order of the fields is V gene, clone size, J gene, D gene, CDR3 protein, CDR3 DNA. D genes are given only for firm matches. Rows may omit the clone size; those that give it use once, few, many or a size class.

v_call: TRBV20-1; clone_size: medium-sized; j_call: TRBJ1-6; d_call: TRBD1; cdr3_aa: CSVRGRGGGSPLHF; cdr3_nt: TGCAGTGTCAGGGGGCGGGGCGGTGGTTCACCCCTCCACTTT
v_call: TRBV2; clone_size: NA; j_call: TRBJ2-7; d_call: TRBD2; cdr3_aa: CASRATSGRPYEQYF; cdr3_nt: TGTGCCAGCAGAGCCACTAGCGGGAGGCCCTACGAGCAGTACTTC
v_call: TRBV7-3; clone_size: few; j_call: TRBJ2-2; d_call: NA; cdr3_aa: CASSLAGSGELFF; cdr3_nt: TGTGCCAGCAGCTTGGCTGGATCGGGGGAGCTGTTTTTT
v_call: TRBV14; clone_size: NA; j_call: TRBJ1-6; d_call: NA; cdr3_aa: CASSHKVGGSGSPLHF; cdr3_nt: TGTGCCAGCAGCCACAAGGTGGGGGGGAGTGGTTCACCCCTCCACTTT
v_call: TRBV7-9; clone_size: NA; j_call: TRBJ1-6; d_call: NA; cdr3_aa: CASSLSVNSPLHF; cdr3_nt: TGTGCCAGCAGCTTGAGTGTGAACTCACCCCTCCACTTT
v_call: TRBV7-2; clone_size: medium-sized; j_call: TRBJ1-2; d_call: TRBD1; cdr3_aa: CASSFWTGGIYGYTF; cdr3_nt: TGTGCCAGCAGCTTCTGGACAGGGGGAATCTATGGCTACACCTTC
v_call: TRBV5-6; clone_size: few; j_call: TRBJ2-7; d_call: NA; cdr3_aa: CASRARGGTYEQYF; cdr3_nt: TGTGCCAGCAGGGCGCGGGGCGGTACCTACGAGCAGTACTTC
v_call: TRBV29-1; clone_size: NA; j_call: TRBJ1-2; d_call: NA; cdr3_aa: CSVERGGYGYTF; cdr3_nt: TGCAGCGTTGAAAGGGGTGGCTATGGCTACACCTTC
v_call: TRBV7-3; clone_size: NA; j_call: TRBJ1-6; d_call: TRBD1; cdr3_aa: CASSLGDRTTYNSPLHF; cdr3_nt: TGTGCCAGCAGCTTAGGGGACAGAACAACCTATAATTCACCCCTCCACTTT
v_call: TRBV12-3/TRBV12-4; clone_size: NA; j_call: TRBJ1-2; d_call: NA; cdr3_aa: CASSPIGQFSGYTF; cdr3_nt: TGTGCCAGCAGTCCCATCGGACAGTTCTCTGGCTACACCTTC
v_call: TRBV29-1; clone_size: NA; j_call: TRBJ2-2; d_call: NA; cdr3_aa: CSVDRVGTGELFF; cdr3_nt: TGCAGCGTTGACAGGGTGGGCACCGGGGAGCTGTTTTTT
v_call: TRBV29-1; clone_size: NA; j_call: TRBJ1-5; d_call: NA; cdr3_aa: CSVEDSGTQHF; cdr3_nt: TGCAGCGTTGAAGACTCGGGGACCCAGCATTTT
v_call: TRBV15; clone_size: NA; j_call: TRBJ2-3; d_call: NA; cdr3_aa: CATSSQDDDTDTQYF; cdr3_nt: TGTGCCACCAGCTCTCAAGATGACGACACAGATACGCAGTATTTT
v_call: TRBV28; clone_size: NA; j_call: TRBJ1-6; d_call: NA; cdr3_aa: CASSSGSPLHF; cdr3_nt: TGTGCCAGCAGCTCGGGTTCACCCCTCCACTTT
v_call: TRBV2; clone_size: NA; j_call: TRBJ2-5; d_call: TRBD2; cdr3_aa: CASSEAPGLADQETQYF; cdr3_nt: TGTGCCAGCAGTGAAGCCCCGGGACTAGCGGACCAAGAGACCCAGTACTTC